A single TCR beta chain is shown here with its context. The sample belongs to a study of blood T cell repertoires in COVID-19. Study details: Whether acute or convalescent, the COVID-19 samples came from the United States, Italy and Spain. T cells, B-cell-depleted T cells, or PBMCs supplied cDNA or gDNA.

Authors' methods: Reference gene primer amplification in the assay estimated nucleated cell counts. Sequencing was performed with immunoSEQ multiplex PCR; in TCRdb, only in-frame clones are kept and a portion is missing. V and J calls and clone size are copied from that table; D and trimming were computed from the DNA. This sample yields tens of thousands of clones, of which 90% are seen a single time; 2.5% to 3.5% belongs to the top ten. V lost 0 bases, J lost 6 bases, and 5 bases stayed unmatched. This CDR3 contains 16 residues. The germline V gene has CDR1 MNHNY and CDR2 SVGAGI (reference sequence).

Sequences were obtained from peripheral blood. The chain combines TRBV6-6 with TRBJ2-3, with TRBD2 matching 11 bases. The receptor was isolated from a man aged 50 to 59 with active COVID-19. CDR3 amino acids: CASSYSSGGAGDTQYF. CDR3 DNA: TGTGCCAGCAGTTACTCTAGCGGGGGGGCCGGCGATACGCAGTATTTT.